This paragraph reports one TCR beta chain. The antigen remains undetermined. The CDR3 is 18 residues long. Germline V CDR1 and CDR2: KGHSH, LQKENI. V shed 5 bases, J shed 0 bases, and the junction held 11 bases outside the gene matches. The sample belongs to a study of OX40 agonist ivuxolimab in advanced cancers. Study details: Partial responses were achieved by three patients: one hepatocellular carcinoma, two cutaneous melanoma.

The repertoire was sequenced with immunoSEQ multiplex PCR; TCRdb's copy has only in-frame clones and lacks some. The sample carries about 59,000 clones, around 85% recorded once. General observations from the study: In the 0.1 to 3.0 mg/kg range, CD4+ and CD8+ blood T cells had expanded clonally by week 6. Among T cells, CD8+ cells averaged more expanded clones than CD4+ cells.

The sequenced sample was CD4+ or CD8+ T cells sorted from blood, obtained in a trial of the OX40 agonist ivuxolimab. The origin of this receptor is an adult with an advanced solid tumor such as melanoma, head and neck, liver or kidney cancer. V usage is TRBV18 and J usage is TRBJ2-1; 9 bases map to TRBD2. The DNA for the CDR3 is TGTGCCAGCTCATTAAGTGCACTAGCGGGCACCTCCTACAATGAGCAGTTCTTC. Translating it yields CASSLSALAGTSYNEQFF. Variable domain in full (rest from reference TRBV18 and TRBJ2-1): NAGVMQNPRHLVRRRGQEARLRCSPMKGHSHVYWYRQLPEEGLKFMVYLQKENIIDESGMPKERFSAEFPKEGPSILRIQQVVRGDSAAYFCASSLSALAGTSYNEQFFGPGTRLTVL.